A single sample is the source of the 26 T cell receptor beta chains below, sequenced in a study of graft-versus-host responses after intestinal transplantation. Libraries were prepared by immunoSEQ multiplex PCR; TCRdb keeps only in-frame clonotypes and omits some of them. This sample has tens of thousands of clones, with 82% found just once. Their antigen targets remain unknown. Here the sequenced sample was unstimulated CD4+ T cells sorted from spleen or lymph node cells, taken before intestinal transplant. These receptors originate from a human donor who received an intestinal transplant.

This chain uses TRBV2 with TRBJ2-2, with D possibly being TRBD1 (5 bases). This CDR3 spans 16 amino acids. Germline V gives CDR1 SNHLY, CDR2 FYNNEI. The ends were cut back, 4 bases at V and 2 bases at J, with 14 bases in the middle. CDR3 DNA sequence: TGTGCCAGCAGTGTACGAGACAGCCTAAACACCGGGGAGCTGTTTTTT. This encodes CASSVRDSLNTGELFF.

The chain carries TRBV19 and TRBJ2-2; D is uncertain. The CDR3 length is 13 residues. Germline CDR1 and CDR2: LNHDA and SQIVND (reference sequence). V dropped 4 bases and J dropped 1 base, with 4 bases sitting between them. This CDR3 is CASSTRNTGELFF. The CDR3 DNA is TGTGCCAGTAGTACCCGGAACACCGGGGAGCTGTTTTTT.

This rearrangement joins TRBV27 to TRBJ2-7, with D hard to call. The CDR3 spans 14 residues. V lost 5 bases and J lost 3, with 14 bases in between. The germline CDR1 and CDR2 sequences are MNHEY and SMNVEV (reference sequence). The CDR3 spells CASSPRLERYEQYF. The CDR3, as DNA: TGTGCCAGCAGTCCTCGCCTCGAGCGCTACGAGCAGTACTTC.

The CDR3 coding sequence is TGTGCCAGCAGCTTACAGGGCAATCAGCCCCAGCATTTT. It codes for CASSLQGNQPQHF. The chain uses TRBV7-6 and TRBJ1-5; D is ambiguous. The ends were cut back, 2 bases at V and 2 bases at J, with 4 bases in the middle. This CDR3 is 13 amino acids long. In germline, CDR1 is SGHVS, CDR2 FNYEAQ.

The V gene is TRBV5-1, the J gene TRBJ2-3; no firm D call. CDR1 and CDR2 (germline): SGHRS, YFSETQ. Between the trimmed V and J ends, which lost 2 bases and 1 base, there was a span of 11 bases. This CDR3 spans 15 amino acids. CDR3 sequence reads: CASSFTQSGTDTQYF. The CDR3 DNA is TGCGCCAGCAGCTTCACTCAGAGCGGCACAGATACGCAGTATTTT.

The rearrangement joins TRBV21-1 to TRBJ2-5; no DNA check was done on the table's D call, TRBD2. TRBV21-1 is a pseudogene segment. The CDR3 covers 16 residues. CDR3 sequence reads: CASSKVEGRWEKTQYF. The CDR3 DNA is TGTGCCAGCAGCAAAGTGGAGGGGCGCTGGGAAAAGACCCAGTACTTC.

This clone was seen more than once but under ten times. This chain links TRBV7-8 with TRBJ2-7, with 14 bases matching TRBD2. Germline CDR1 is SGHVS and CDR2 is FQNEAQ. The CDR3 extends over 14 amino acids. The junction had 6 bases not matched to a gene; V was cut back by 1 base and J by 13 bases. CDR3 bases: TGTGCCAGCAGCTTAGAGACTAGCGGGAGGGCCAGTTACTTC. It encodes CASSLETSGRASYF.

The chain combines TRBV5-1 with TRBJ2-5; D gene ambiguous. From germline, CDR1 is SGHRS and CDR2 YFSETQ. The CDR3 is 15 amino acids. The V gene lost 4 bases and the J gene lost 2 bases, with 15 bases spanning the gap. The CDR3 nucleotides read TGCGCCAGCAGCCCGTACATGGGTCCTCAAGAGACCCAGTACTTC. Translation: CASSPYMGPQETQYF.

This chain joins TRBV18 and TRBJ1-1, with 7 bases fitting TRBD1. This CDR3 has 14 amino acids. After removal of 3 bases from V and 1 base from J, the junction contained 2 bases not matched to a gene. Germline values: CDR1 KGHSH, CDR2 LQKENI. The CDR3 protein is CASSPYRGNTEAFF. The DNA for the CDR3 is TGTGCCAGCTCACCGTACAGGGGGAACACTGAAGCTTTCTTT. Full variable domain (remainder filled in from reference TRBV18 and TRBJ1-1): NAGVMQNPRHLVRRRGQEARLRCSPMKGHSHVYWYRQLPEEGLKFMVYLQKENIIDESGMPKERFSAEFPKEGPSILRIQQVVRGDSAAYFCASSPYRGNTEAFFGQGTRLTVV.

CDR3 region: CASSYRGAIEGVEQYF. CDR3 DNA: TGTGCCAGCAGTTACAGGGGGGCCATCGAGGGTGTCGAGCAGTACTTC. The chain is built from TRBV6-5 and TRBJ2-7; D assignment may be TRBD1 or TRBD2 (6 bases each). The V gene lost 2 bases and the J gene lost 6 bases, with 20 bases spanning the gap. The CDR3 spans 16 residues. Germline CDR1 reads MNHEY; CDR2 reads SVGAGI.

The chain combines TRBV28 with TRBJ2-5; 9 bases are shared with TRBD2. Germline V gene lookup returns CDR1 MDHEN and CDR2 SYDVKM. Trimming took 5 bases from V and 5 from J; bases not matched to a gene: 3. CDR3 length: 13 residues. CDR3 residues: CASSASGTETQYF. CDR3 bases: TGTGCCAGCAGTGCTAGCGGGACGGAGACCCAGTACTTC.

This chain uses TRBV2 with TRBJ1-2; D is ambiguous. This CDR3 comprises 13 residues. Trimming stripped 6 bases from V and 4 bases from J, with 12 bases between. Germline loops: CDR1 SNHLY, CDR2 FYNNEI. The CDR3 loop reads CASSGENGYGYTF. DNA for the CDR3: TGTGCCAGCAGCGGAGAAAATGGCTATGGCTACACCTTC.

The chain joins TRBV11-2 to TRBJ2-3, with a possible D match to TRBD1 (6 bases). V was pared by 5 bases and J by 7 bases, with 10 bases between. The germline CDR1 and CDR2 sequences are SGHAT and FQNNGV. The CDR3 length is 12 residues. The CDR3, as DNA: TGTGCCAGCAGCCAAACAGGGAATACGCAGTATTTT. Residues: CASSQTGNTQYF.

The chain has TRBV5-4 and TRBJ1-1, with TRBD1 matching 7 bases. The CDR3 runs 15 residues. The V gene end was trimmed by 4 bases and the J gene end by 1 base; junction bases not matched to a gene: 7. In germline, CDR1 is SGHNT, CDR2 YYREEE (reference sequence). CDR3 sequence (DNA): TGTGCCAGCAGCCCGACAGGGAAGGGGAACACTGAAGCTTTCTTT. As protein: CASSPTGKGNTEAFF.

The chain combines TRBV5-1 with TRBJ2-7; unclear D gene. This CDR3 is built from 14 residues. Trimming shortened V by 1 base and J by 2 bases, and 10 bases separated the two germline ends. Germline V gives CDR1 SGHRS, CDR2 YFSETQ. CDR3 bases: TGCGCCAGCAGCTTGAAAGGGCCCACCTACGAGCAGTACTTC. This encodes CASSLKGPTYEQYF.

V usage is TRBV29-1 and J usage is TRBJ2-5; 8 nucleotides line up with TRBD1. CDR3 length: 12 residues. Germline-derived CDR1 and CDR2 are SQVTM and ANQGSEA. The ends lost 7 bases at V and 5 bases at J; junction bases unmatched: 6. The CDR3 bases are TGCAGCGCCGGACAGGGCTTGGAGACCCAGTACTTC. This translates into CSAGQGLETQYF.

The chain employs TRBV9 and TRBJ2-7, with TRBD2 matching over 13 bases. From germline, CDR1 is SGDLS and CDR2 YYNGEE. This CDR3 has 14 amino acids. V gave up 4 bases and J gave up 3 bases; unmatched junction bases: 1. Here the CDR3 reads CASSRLAGGYEQYF. CDR3 DNA: TGTGCCAGCAGCCGACTAGCGGGGGGCTACGAGCAGTACTTC.

This clone was recorded a few times. The chain uses TRBV5-1 and TRBJ2-5; maybe TRBD2 (5 bases). CDR3 size: 13 residues. Deletions cut 0 bases from V and 6 bases from J, with 9 bases between. CDR1 SGHRS and CDR2 YFSETQ come from the germline V gene. The CDR3 bases are TGCGCCAGCAGCTTGGGCCTAGCCAAGACCCAGTACTTC. Translated, it gives CASSLGLAKTQYF.

This CDR3 reads CASSVGPDSRQQPQHF. CDR3 bases: TGTGCCAGCAGCGTAGGTCCGGACAGTCGGCAACAGCCCCAGCATTTT. This chain links TRBV9 with TRBJ1-5; a weak D match, TRBD1 (6 bases). The CDR3 has 16 residues. V was trimmed by 0 bases and J by 7 bases, leaving 17 bases between them. Germline V gives CDR1 SGDLS, CDR2 YYNGEE.

J is TRBJ2-5 and V is TRBV6-5, with 8 nucleotides matching TRBD2. The CDR3 is 15 residues long. The J segment lost 7 bases and the V segment lost 7 bases, leaving 14 bases of the junction unmatched. Germline V CDR1 and CDR2: MNHEY, SVGAGI. This CDR3 is CASTERELKRGTQYF. In nucleotides, the CDR3 is TGTGCCAGCACCGAGCGGGAGCTTAAAAGAGGGACCCAGTACTTC.

This rearrangement joins TRBV5-6 to TRBJ2-7, with D unresolved. Trimming took 0 bases from V and 4 from J, leaving 2 bases between them. Looked up from germline, CDR1 is SGHDT and CDR2 is YYEEEE. CDR3 length: 11 residues. The CDR3 spells CASSLGYEQYF. In DNA, the CDR3 is TGTGCCAGCAGCTTGGGGTACGAGCAGTACTTC.

This clone was seen a handful of times. The CDR3 coding sequence is TGTGCCAGCAGCAAAGACAGACAAGAGACCCAGTACTTC. It translates to CASSKDRQETQYF. This chain uses TRBV6-5 with TRBJ2-5; TRBD1 is a possible D gene (5 bases). CDR1 and CDR2 (germline): MNHEY, SVGAGI. The CDR3 is made up of 13 amino acids. V lost 6 bases to trimming and J lost 2 bases, with 10 bases between them.

V gene TRBV28 combines with J gene TRBJ2-5; TRBD2 matches at 14 bases. J was trimmed by 5 bases and V by 0 bases; bases with no gene match: 2. The germline V gene encodes CDR1 MDHEN and CDR2 SYDVKM. The CDR3 contains 16 residues. The CDR3 nucleotides are TGTGCCAGCAGTTTATGGGGACTAGCGGGAGCGGAGACCCAGTACTTC. This sequence encodes CASSLWGLAGAETQYF.

J is TRBJ2-2 and V is TRBV2; no firm D call. The CDR3 loop spans 13 amino acids. Trimming took off 4 bases at V and 2 bases at J, with 5 bases between the two ends. Per germline, CDR1 SNHLY and CDR2 FYNNEI. CDR3 amino acids: CASSGQNTGELFF. The CDR3 region has the DNA TGTGCCAGCAGTGGACAAAACACCGGGGAGCTGTTTTTT.

The V and J genes are TRBV7-2 and TRBJ1-2, with 10 positions matching TRBD1. Germline V lookup: CDR1 SGHTA, CDR2 FQGNSA. Trimming removed 5 bases from V and 9 bases from J; junction bases left unmatched: 12. This CDR3 has 15 residues. In DNA form, the CDR3 reads TGTGCCAGCAGCCTCACGGTGGGACAGGGGAGCCGCTACACCTTC. Translation gives CASSLTVGQGSRYTF.

V and J are TRBV6-6 and TRBJ1-2, with unresolved D. This CDR3 spans 14 amino acids. CDR1 is MNHNY and CDR2 is SVGAGI in the germline V gene (reference sequence). V gave up 3 bases and J gave up 2 bases, with 10 bases separating them. The CDR3 is CASSYSRENYGYTF. Here the CDR3 DNA reads TGTGCCAGCAGTTATTCGAGGGAGAACTATGGCTACACCTTC.